This is a list of T cell receptor beta chains from one sample in a study of blood T cells in healthy people across ages. From the 5' RACE reads, TCRdb called clonotypes with MiXCR, one entry per CDR3 protein. Of about 1,800,000 distinct CDR3 sequences in the sample, 28% were seen once. What was sequenced was blood. The origin of the receptors is a woman aged 25 to 45 in good health. CDR3s include the opening cysteine and the closing phenylalanine or tryptophan. The order of the fields is V gene, J gene, D gene, clone size, CDR3 DNA, CDR3 protein. The D gene is left open where the match is weak. Some rows have no size entry. The others give once, few or many, or a class for an expanded clone.

TRBV20-1	TRBJ1-5	-	-	TGCAGTGCTAGAAAGGGTGAGGCTAGCAATCAGCCCCAGCATTTT	CSARKGEASNQPQHF
TRBV3-1	TRBJ2-1	-	few	TGTGCCAGCAGCCTAGGGGGGCCGGCAGGTGAGCAGTTCTTC	CASSLGGPAGEQFF
TRBV6-6	TRBJ2-5	TRBD1	few	TGTGCCAGCAGTTACTCGCCGGGACAGGGTCGGTCCCAGTACTTC	CASSYSPGQGRSQYF
TRBV29-1	TRBJ2-1	TRBD1	-	TGCAGCGGCCGCGGCGGGGACAGGAGCGAGACCCAGTTCTTC	CSGRGGDRSETQFF
TRBV20-1	TRBJ2-3	TRBD2	few	TGCAGTGCGGGAGGGTCGCCAGATACGCAGTATTTT	CSAGGSPDTQYF
TRBV7-2	TRBJ2-1	-	-	TGTGCCAGCAGCTTTCGTGGGGGATCCTGCGATGAGCAGTTCTTC	CASSFRGGSCDEQFF
TRBV7-3	TRBJ1-5	-	few	TGTGCCAGCAGCCCGTTGGGCTGGGAGCCCCAGCATTTT	CASSPLGWEPQHF
TRBV12-3/TRBV12-4	TRBJ2-7	-	-	TGTGCCAGCAGTTTTCTACTAGCTGGAAACTACGAGCAGTACTTC	CASSFLLAGNYEQYF
TRBV6-6	TRBJ2-7	TRBD2	many	TGTGCCAGCAGACACCTAGCGGGAGAAATCTACGAGCAGTACTTC	CASRHLAGEIYEQYF
TRBV11-2	TRBJ1-3	TRBD1	-	TGTGCCAGCAGCTTAGCCGGGACAGGCCGGGTCGGAAACACCATATATTTT	CASSLAGTGRVGNTIYF
TRBV7-9	TRBJ2-7	TRBD1	many	TGTGCCAGCAGCATCGAAAAGGGACAGCCGCCCTACGAGCAGTACTTC	CASSIEKGQPPYEQYF
TRBV5-1	TRBJ2-1	TRBD2	few	TGCGCCAGCAGCTTCTCACCAGCGGGAGTCGGTAATGAGCAGTTCTTC	CASSFSPAGVGNEQFF
TRBV12-3/TRBV12-4	TRBJ1-1	-	-	TGTGCCAGCAGTTTTTTGGCGATGGACACTGAAGCTTTCTTT	CASSFLAMDTEAFF
TRBV7-9	TRBJ1-2	TRBD1	few	TGTGCCAGCAGCCCTCCGCAGGGGGCCGGCTATGGCTACACCTTC	CASSPPQGAGYGYTF
TRBV20-1	TRBJ1-2	TRBD1	-	TGCAGTGCTAGCCCTACAGACAGGGGTGGCTACACCTTC	CSASPTDRGGYTF
TRBV20-1	TRBJ2-1	TRBD2	many	TGCAGTGCTCGACCCGGACTAGCGAACTACAATGAGCAGTTCTTC	CSARPGLANYNEQFF
TRBV28	TRBJ2-2	-	-	TGTGCCAACAGTTCGGGGGACAGTTCGAACACCGGGGAGCTGTTTTTT	CANSSGDSSNTGELFF
TRBV29-1	TRBJ1-1	-	few	TGCAGCGTTGATGACGAAGCTTTCTTT	CSVDDEAFF
TRBV6-6	TRBJ1-2	-	-	TGTGCCAGCAGCCCGACAGTGCGGGGCTACACCTTC	CASSPTVRGYTF
TRBV25-1	TRBJ2-7	-	-	TGTGCCAGCAGCTCGCGAGGCGCCTCTAACGAGCAGTACTTC	CASSSRGASNEQYF
TRBV6-6	TRBJ2-5	-	-	TGTGCCAGCAGTTACGGTGTGGGGAGAGAGACCCAGTACTTC	CASSYGVGRETQYF
TRBV15	TRBJ1-5	-	once	TGTGCCACCAGCAGAGCGGGAGGGAATCAGCCCCAGCATTTT	CATSRAGGNQPQHF
TRBV20-1	TRBJ2-3	TRBD2	-	TGCAGTGCGCATCGGACTAGCGGGAGGGACAGCACAGATACGCAGTATTTT	CSAHRTSGRDSTDTQYF
TRBV29-1	TRBJ2-5	TRBD2	many	TGCAGCGTGGGACTAGTTTATGAGACCCAGTACTTC	CSVGLVYETQYF
TRBV12-3/TRBV12-4	TRBJ1-4	-	-	TGTGCCAGCTTACAGGGCGGTCGTGAAAAACTGTTTTTT	CASLQGGREKLFF
TRBV7-2	TRBJ1-1	TRBD1	-	TGTGCCAGCGCCCGGATTCAAACAGGGGGCCGCAGAGCTTTCTTT	CASARIQTGGRRAFF
TRBV12-3/TRBV12-4	TRBJ1-2	TRBD1	-	TGTGCCACCCGGACAGGCAACTATGGCTACACCTTC	CATRTGNYGYTF
TRBV4-2	TRBJ2-3	-	-	TGTGCCAGCAGCCAAGACCCCCACGGGGCTAGCACAGATACGCAGTATTTT	CASSQDPHGASTDTQYF
TRBV5-1	TRBJ2-5	-	-	TGCGCCAGCAGCTTATCCAGGACAGCTCAAGAGACCCAGTACTTC	CASSLSRTAQETQYF
TRBV12-3/TRBV12-4	TRBJ1-3	-	-	TGTGCCAGCACATTGCCGGGCGGTATCGGAAACACCATATATTTT	CASTLPGGIGNTIYF
TRBV15	TRBJ1-5	-	many	TGTGCCACCAGCAGGGATTACTCGGCAGCTAATCAGCCCCAGCATTTT	CATSRDYSAANQPQHF
TRBV29-1	TRBJ2-5	-	many	TGCAGCGTTGTTCAAGAGACCCAGTACTTC	CSVVQETQYF
TRBV9	TRBJ1-3	-	-	TGTGCCAGCAGCGTAGATACAGCCTCTGGAAACACCATATATTTT	CASSVDTASGNTIYF
TRBV7-2	TRBJ1-1	-	once	TGTGCCAGCACCCAAGGTTACACTGAAGCTTTCTTT	CASTQGYTEAFF
TRBV9	TRBJ2-1	TRBD1	many	TGTGCCAGCAGCGTACAGGGGGCTGGCTACAATGAGCAGTTCTTC	CASSVQGAGYNEQFF
TRBV18	TRBJ2-1	-	few	TGTGCCAGCTCACCACAGAGGGGGGCCAATGAGCAGTTCTTC	CASSPQRGANEQFF
TRBV6-4	TRBJ2-3	-	few	TGTGCCAGCAGTGACCCTCCCGGTACGCAGTATTTT	CASSDPPGTQYF
TRBV2	TRBJ2-4	TRBD2	-	TGTGCCAGCAGTCTCGGCGGCGCCGGGGGGTGGTACAATGAGCAGTACTTC	CASSLGGAGGWYNEQYF
TRBV7-9	TRBJ2-7	-	-	TGTGCCAGCAGCTCCTCAGTTCGGGGGTACGAGCAGTACTTC	CASSSSVRGYEQYF
TRBV6-2/TRBV6-3	TRBJ2-1	-	-	TGTGCCAGCCGGGACACTAATGAGCAGTTCTTC	CASRDTNEQFF
TRBV27	TRBJ2-1	TRBD2	-	TGTGCCAGCAGTTTACCTAGCGGGAGGGCCCACAATGAGCAGTTCTTC	CASSLPSGRAHNEQFF
TRBV7-9	TRBJ2-7	-	few	TGTGCCAGCAGCACCCCTCCTGGCGGGGTATTCGACTACGAGCAGTACTTC	CASSTPPGGVFDYEQYF
TRBV2	TRBJ2-7	-	-	TGTGCCAGCAGTCTGACGAGAGGATCCTACGAGCAGTACTTC	CASSLTRGSYEQYF
TRBV29-1	TRBJ2-5	TRBD2	few	TGCAGCGTTAGGGGACTAGCGGGAGGGTCGACCCAGTACTTC	CSVRGLAGGSTQYF
TRBV20-1	TRBJ1-6	TRBD1	-	TGCAGTGCTAGAGATGGTGGGACAGCCAATTCACCCCTCCGCTTT	CSARDGGTANSPLRF
TRBV7-9	TRBJ2-7	TRBD1	few	TGTGCCAGCAGCGGGCGGACAGGATCCTACGAGCAGTACTTC	CASSGRTGSYEQYF
TRBV14	TRBJ2-7	TRBD1	few	TGTGCCAGCAGCCAAGGAAGGGGGCTCAAGCAGTACTTC	CASSQGRGLKQYF
TRBV29-1	TRBJ2-5	-	many	TGCAGCGTTGAAGACCCTCCAGGGGCGGTTAGAGAGACCCAGTACTTC	CSVEDPPGAVRETQYF
TRBV25-1	TRBJ2-7	-	few	TGTGCCAGCAGTGAAGCAGTCTACGAGCAGTACTTC	CASSEAVYEQYF
TRBV5-1	TRBJ2-5	-	-	TGCACCAGCAGCTTGGCCCGCCAAGGGCCCCAAGAGACCCAGTACTTC	CTSSLARQGPQETQYF
TRBV10-2	TRBJ1-6	-	-	TGCGCCAGCAGTAAATCCAATGCAAAGTCACCCCTCCACTTT	CASSKSNAKSPLHF
TRBV2	TRBJ2-7	-	many	TGTGCCAGTCAAAGTAGGGGACTGACCTACGAGCAGTACTTC	CASQSRGLTYEQYF
TRBV12-3/TRBV12-4	TRBJ2-7	-	few	TGTGCCAGCAGCCTAGGGGACCGAGCTTCCTACGAGCAGTACTTC	CASSLGDRASYEQYF